The entry below gives a single T cell receptor beta chain sequence along with its context. It lacks a known antigen. No quality values exist for individual bases; no much larger clone is one base distant. The CDR3 numbers 13 residues from cysteine through phenylalanine. The kept DNA is CDR3 alone, 39 bases in frame from the first base. Trimming leaves V shorter by 8 bases and J shorter by 5 bases, with the junction holding 3 bases beyond the gene matches. Per the germline V gene (reference sequence), MNHEY is the CDR1 and SMNVEV is the CDR2. The library relied on the immunoSEQ multiplex PCR assay. For the multiplex PCR, a mixture combining 60 forward primers for TCR Vbeta segments and 13 reverse primers for TCR Jbeta segments was used. A multiplex PCR assay on genomic DNA amplified the CDR3 region of rearranged TCR beta genes. The Illumina HiSeq System was used to sequence the amplified TCR beta libraries as 87-base-pair reads. For the original study's pipeline: In a later analysis, some 80 million unique TCR beta chains were counted across the 500 to 850 repertoires, and about 10 million of these chains were shared by at least two donors. Raw reads were error-corrected and collapsed into unique sequences by a nearest-neighbor algorithm in which closely related sequences were merged to remove PCR and sequencing errors. CDR3 sequences were aligned to IMGT reference sequences to assign V, D and J gene segments. For a sequence to be retained, at least a six-nucleotide match to both a V gene segment and a J gene segment was required. A rearrangement was called productive if the CDR3 had no stop codons and remained in frame with V and J, and every other rearrangement was called non-productive. Following IMGT convention, CDR3 was defined as the stretch from the second conserved V-encoded cysteine up to the conserved J-encoded phenylalanine. In an earlier analysis of around 540 of the donors, sequences lacking an unambiguous match to a single V gene segment were excluded. In an earlier analysis of some 590 of the donors, a V segment was called functional when productive rearrangements were above 56.7%, and segregating when the standard deviation between donors exceeded 5%. A statistical classification framework was built to diagnose cytomegalovirus status from the catalog of TCR beta chain sequences. In a later analysis, V and J genes were assigned by comparing TCR nucleotide sequences against IMGT/GENE-DB human TR gene sequences. In a later analysis, CDR3 sequences and most-parsimonious VDJ recombination scenarios were assigned using the TCRdist pipeline. In a later analysis, each TCR beta chain was defined by its CDR3 amino acid sequence together with its V-gene family, and reads lacking a unique V-gene family were excluded. In a later analysis, around 600 highly shared, low-generation-probability nucleotide sequences were removed to address suspected cross-contamination and a sequencing artifact. In a later analysis, a clonal expansion index for each public chain was calculated from normalized within-repertoire ranks of inferred template counts. A later analysis computed generation probabilities with a VDJ recombination model fitted to out-of-frame rearrangements, and checked the results against IGoR. Hypergeometric tests were used in a later analysis to score TCR-TCR, TCR-HLA and TCR-CMV co-occurrence, with a repertoire-size bias correction applied to the TCR pairs. A later analysis estimated false discovery rates by permuting HLA or CMV assignments 20 times. A later analysis grouped co-occurring TCRs with DBSCAN, adding TCRdist sequence similarity when clustering within HLA-allele-positive subsets. Repertoires with fewer than 30,000 or more than 120,000 public chains were left out of co-occurrence clustering, as were several repertoires with anomalous nucleotide sharing. TCRdb mirrors the immuneACCESS table, restricted to in-frame sequences. Some clones are absent from its copies; in checked studies, under half trace to an unresolved V gene, and the reason for the others is unknown. V and J calls and clone size come straight from that table; D and trimming were deduced from the DNA. The sample profile shows 150,000 to 200,000 clones; about four fifths of them were found once. Jointly, the top ten make up approximately 1.8% of the sample.

This entry is derived from a study of cytomegalovirus exposure and HLA in healthy donors (dated by TCRdb to 2015 to 2018). For the wider study: According to an earlier analysis of around 600 of the donors, some 180 million T cells yielded roughly 110 million unique TCR beta sequences and about 300 Gb of sequence data. Around 300 gigabases of sequencing data and tens of millions of unique TCR sequences were included in an early release covering about 700 HLA-typed donors. In the later analysis, no new phenotypic data were used to find candidate immune exposures; instead, reliance was placed on TCR beta sequences and their occurrence across donors. Typing coverage varied by locus: about 620-630 donors for A, B, C, DRB1 and DQB1; about 520 for DQA1; approximately 570 for DPA1; 450 to 480 for DPB1. On average, about 200,000 unique TCR beta nucleotide sequences were sequenced per donor among 398 genotyped donors of the cohort, with about 17% of those sequences being non-productive. The study aimed to test whether signatures of past pathogen exposure could be identified by cataloging public T cell receptors. The T cell repertoires of several hundred subjects were profiled by immunosequencing and related to cytomegalovirus serostatus. A later analysis re-analyzed previously published TCR beta repertoires from hundreds of donors and added high-resolution HLA genotyping to study TCR occurrence patterns. Because of strong linkage in the cohort, roughly five DR-DQ haplotypes were treated as single units for association and clustering. Every repertoire in the discovery cohort had been generated on one and the same sequencing platform. Alongside the repertoire data, information on donor age, sex, ethnicity and CMV serostatus was compiled. An earlier analysis of approximately 500 of the donors applied high-throughput TCR beta sequencing to assess whether each TCR beta V gene segment acted as functional or pseudogenic. Of the roughly 420 genotyped donors, 75% to 85% were placed in the genetic ancestry cluster associated with self-reported Caucasian donors. A later genetic analysis used genome-wide SNP genotypes for about three fifths of the roughly 700 donors, treating that subset as a discovery cohort. Both class I and class II loci were covered by HLA typing, at four-digit resolution. High-throughput TCR immunosequencing, statistical association of individual TCRs with disease status, and machine learning were combined to predict cytomegalovirus infection status. Besides the first cohort of roughly 700 subjects, a separate validation cohort made up of 120 different subjects was used. What the study reported, not specific to this receptor: Most TCR sequences were observed very rarely across donors, whereas some public TCRs were present in many individuals. A later analysis associated about 18,000 TCR beta sequences with specific HLA alleles at a false discovery rate of 0.05. A later analysis found that most CMV-associated TCR beta chains appeared HLA-restricted, with HLA associations seemingly driven largely by CMV exposure. An earlier analysis of several hundred of the donors showed that most TCR beta V segments appeared in productive rearrangements either about 87% or about 30% of the time, which broadly matched IMGT annotations. An association between a missense DCLRE1C variant and V-gene and J-gene trimming of TCR beta chains was found in a later genetic analysis and replicated in an independent cohort. The authors suggested that the approach could potentially be generalized to other disease states and immunological phenotypes. A further reported finding was that TCR beta sequences accurately predicted the HLA-A and HLA-B alleles for most subjects in the first cohort. A later analysis found that TCR association rates varied across HLA loci, with DRB1 alleles showing the most associated TCRs and HLA-C alleles the fewest. This cohort had only TCR beta chains sequenced, and the lack of alpha or paired-chain data limited which features could be detected. In vitro tests confirmed that a few of the cytomegalovirus-associated TCR beta chains recognize cytomegalovirus antigens. Compared with the approximately 720-donor mean, donors in an Asian-associated ancestry cluster had fewer N-insertions in productive TCRs, according to a later genetic analysis. A total of 164 TCR beta chains were listed by the study as associated with cytomegalovirus. Roughly uniform sequencing depth across donors was assumed in presence/absence analyses, although this assumption may not hold. Cytomegalovirus status was reported to be diagnosed by the classifier with high specificity and sensitivity in both the original and validation cohorts. When HLA alleles, especially DR and DQ, strongly co-occurred, TCR associations were difficult to assign to individual alleles. Some IMGT-functional V segments, including TRBV6-2 and TRBV6-3, could not be distinguished by the 87-base-pair reads and were therefore excluded. In a later analysis, HLA-associated TCR beta chains were found to be more clonally expanded and to have lower generation probabilities than equally common non-associated chains. Because some donors lacked HLA typing at each locus, the association tests relied only on the typed subset. Several of the top co-occurrence clusters appeared to be linked to parvovirus B19, influenza, CMV and Epstein-Barr virus, according to a later analysis. A group of highly shared sequence variants was considered likely to be a technical artifact of the sequencing pipeline. The earlier analysis of 587 of the donors excluded about 16 rarely observed V segments, including chromosome 9 orphons, because counts were too low. For the cohort, immune exposure information was limited to CMV serostatus. Linkage disequilibrium might explain the correlated functional status among segregating V segments, but an unknown experimental factor could not be ruled out.

The cohort comprised some 680 healthy bone marrow donors. At the time of sampling, every cohort member was nominally healthy, though immune exposures that went unrecorded were likely present. The donor tested CMV seronegative, placing the donor among the approximately 360 seronegative members of the cohort. Every donor gave a peripheral blood sample, and the peripheral blood mononuclear cells from that sample were used for TCR beta sequencing. Genomic DNA extraction from the blood cell samples was performed with the Qiagen DNeasy Blood Extraction Kit. Sequenced: PBMCs. The origin of this receptor is a man between 18 and 35 years old in good health and CMV-seronegative. The chain links TRBV27 with TRBJ2-1, with 10 bases matching TRBD2. The DNA sequence is given as TGTGCCAGCCAGCGGGGGGGAGACAATGAGCAGTTCTTC. Translated, it reads CASQRGGDNEQFF.